The clone carrying this T cell receptor (beta chain) was picked up one time. Antigen specificity is unknown. This specimen comes from a study of cytomegalovirus exposure and HLA in healthy donors. Germline CDR1 and CDR2: LNHDA and SQIVND (reference sequence). This CDR3 has 16 residues. V shed 8 bases, J shed 5 bases, and the junction held 12 bases outside the gene matches. Regarding the study as a whole: Reports indicated that the classifier achieved high specificity and sensitivity in diagnosing cytomegalovirus status.

TCRdb keeps only in-frame clones here, not all; method: immunoSEQ multiplex PCR. The sample holds 78,000 or so clones, 96% seen once. The clonotype was recovered from a man between 18 and 29 years old in good health and CMV-seropositive. The chain has TRBV19 and TRBJ2-1, with 10 bases identical to TRBD2. The sequenced sample was PBMCs. CDR3 bases: TGTGCCAGTCACGCCGGTAGCGGGAGGACGGACAATGAGCAGTTCTTC. This translates into CASHAGSGRTDNEQFF.